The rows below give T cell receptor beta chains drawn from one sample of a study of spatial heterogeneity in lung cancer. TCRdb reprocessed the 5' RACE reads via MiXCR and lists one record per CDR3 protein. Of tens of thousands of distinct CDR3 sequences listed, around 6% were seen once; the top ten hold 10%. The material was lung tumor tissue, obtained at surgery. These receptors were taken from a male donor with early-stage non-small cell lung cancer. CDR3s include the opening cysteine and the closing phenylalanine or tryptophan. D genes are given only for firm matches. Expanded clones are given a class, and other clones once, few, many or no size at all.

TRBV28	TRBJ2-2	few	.	TGTGCCAGCAGTTTATTGTCTTACAGGTCAGAGCTGTTTTTT	CASSLLSYRSELFF
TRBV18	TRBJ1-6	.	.	TGTGCCAGCTCACCACCGGGGCAGGGCCATAATTCACCCCTCCACTTT	CASSPPGQGHNSPLHF
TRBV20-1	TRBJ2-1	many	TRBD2	TGCAGTGCTGAAACGGGACTAGCGGGGATAAATGAGCAGTTCTTC	CSAETGLAGINEQFF
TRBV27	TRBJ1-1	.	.	TGTGCCAGCAGTACCAGACAGAACACTGAAGCTTTCTTT	CASSTRQNTEAFF
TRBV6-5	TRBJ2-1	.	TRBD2	TGTGCCAGCAGTTACATAGCGGGAGGGAATACTGAGCAGTTCTTC	CASSYIAGGNTEQFF
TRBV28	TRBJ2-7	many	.	TGTGCCAGCAGTTCTGAGACACCCCCGGGTGAGCAGTACTTC	CASSSETPPGEQYF
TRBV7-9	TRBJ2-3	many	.	TGTGCCAGCAGCCCGGGCAATGGGGAGACAGATACGCAGTATTTT	CASSPGNGETDTQYF
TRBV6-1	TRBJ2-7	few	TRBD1	TGTGCCAGCATCCTAACAGGGGGCGCCGCCTACGAGCAGTACTTC	CASILTGGAAYEQYF
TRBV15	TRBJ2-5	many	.	TGTGCCACCAGCAAGGACAGATTACTCCAAGAGACCCAGTACTTC	CATSKDRLLQETQYF
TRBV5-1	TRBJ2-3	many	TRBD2	TGCGCCAGCAGCCCGCGCGGGGGGGCCGCAGATACGCAGTATTTT	CASSPRGGAADTQYF